This entry lists 27 T cell receptor beta chains sequenced from one sample in a study of T-cell reconstitution after alpha-beta-depleted transplantation in children. Unique molecular identifiers were used to barcode this TCRbeta library. TCRdb called the PCR reads again in MiXCR, with one record for every CDR3 protein. The data show under 750,000 distinct CDR3 sequences, with 23% seen just once and around 14% held by the top ten. The sample consisted of PBMCs, mostly from graft donor cells, taken 360 days after TCRalphabeta/CD19-depleted stem cell transplant. These receptors came from a boy under three years old who had a stem cell transplant for acute myeloid leukemia, so the T cells may come from the graft donor.

In this sample, this clonotype turned up many times. V and J are TRBV3-1 and TRBJ1-5, with D maybe TRBD1 (5 bases). Germline CDR1 reads LGHDT; CDR2 reads YNNKEL (reference sequence). This CDR3 is 14 amino acids long. Trimming pared 0 bases from V and 9 bases from J, leaving 12 bases between. The DNA of the CDR3 is TGTGCCAGCAGCCAAGATTCGGGGCGACCGCCCCAGCATTTT. Protein product: CASSQDSGRPPQHF.

The V gene is TRBV7-9, the J gene TRBJ2-7, with TRBD2 as a possible D gene (6 bases). The CDR3 sequence is 16 residues long. In germline, CDR1 is SEHNR, CDR2 FQNEAQ (reference sequence). V was cut by 5 bases and J by 0 bases, with 17 bases left in between. This chain's CDR3 is CASSPGDWRDSYEQYF. The CDR3, as DNA: TGTGCCAGCAGCCCGGGGGACTGGAGAGACTCCTACGAGCAGTACTTC.

The V gene is TRBV20-1, the J gene TRBJ2-3; 7 bases align to TRBD1. The CDR3 has 15 amino acids. Germline V lookup: CDR1 DFQATT, CDR2 SNEGSKA (reference sequence). Trimming at V came to 0 bases and at J to 2 bases, leaving 5 bases not matched to a gene. CDR3 sequence: CSARDYQGDTDTQYF. CDR3 sequence (DNA): TGCAGTGCTAGAGATTACCAGGGGGACACAGATACGCAGTATTTT.

The gene calls are TRBV11-2 and TRBJ2-3; 8 bases map to TRBD1. Germline V gives CDR1 SGHAT, CDR2 FQNNGV. The CDR3 sequence is 18 residues long. The V and J ends lost 4 bases and 3 bases, in that order; junction bases with no gene match: 15. CDR3: CASSSQGAGATITDTQYF. The CDR3, as DNA: TGTGCCAGCAGCTCTCAGGGGGCCGGGGCAACGATAACAGATACGCAGTATTTT. The full variable domain, completed using reference TRBV11-2 and TRBJ2-3, is EAGVAQSPRYKIIEKRQSVAFWCNPISGHATLYWYQQILGQGPKLLIQFQNNGVVDDSQLPKDRFSAERLKGVDSTLKIQPAKLEDSAVYLCASSSQGAGATITDTQYFGPGTRLTVL.

The table lists this clonotype with a few counts. The rearrangement links TRBV4-3 to TRBJ2-7; weak D call: TRBD2 (5 bases). The CDR3 loop spans 17 amino acids. The germline CDR1 and CDR2 sequences are LGHNA and YSLEER. V lost 0 bases and J 2 bases, leaving 17 bases between the germline ends. This chain's CDR3 is CASSQDGETYNTYEQYF. Written as DNA, the CDR3 is TGCGCCAGCAGCCAAGATGGGGAGACCTATAATACCTACGAGCAGTACTTC.

This clonotype was seen many times. This chain connects TRBV29-1 to TRBJ2-3; D might be TRBD1 or TRBD2, each matching 5 bases. Germline lookup yields CDR1 SQVTM and CDR2 ANQGSEA. The CDR3 covers 14 residues. V lost 7 bases and J 2 bases, leaving 16 bases between the germline ends. As DNA, the CDR3 is TGCAGCGACCGTGGGACCCACTCCACAGATACGCAGTATTTT. This encodes CSDRGTHSTDTQYF.

This clonotype was detected a few times. This rearrangement joins TRBV5-5 to TRBJ2-7; a weak D match, TRBD1 (6 bases). Germline V gene sequence: CDR1 SGHKS, CDR2 YYEKEE (reference sequence). This CDR3 spans 14 amino acids. Trimming removed 5 bases at V and 0 bases at J, with 12 bases between. CDR3 DNA: TGTGCCAGCAGACTACAGGGAAGCTCCTACGAGCAGTACGTC. Encoded protein: CASRLQGSSYEQYV.

The gene calls are TRBV18 and TRBJ2-3; 9 nucleotides line up with TRBD2. V dropped 2 bases and J dropped 4; count of bases not matched to a gene: 4. This CDR3 is built from 15 residues. The germline gives CDR1 KGHSH, CDR2 LQKENI. CDR3 in amino acids: CASSPKLAGADTQYF. The CDR3 bases are TGTGCCAGCTCACCAAAGTTAGCGGGGGCAGATACGCAGTATTTT. The entire variable domain, with the rest obtained from reference TRBV18 and TRBJ2-3, is as follows: NAGVMQNPRHLVRRRGQEARLRCSPMKGHSHVYWYRQLPEEGLKFMVYLQKENIIDESGMPKERFSAEFPKEGPSILRIQQVVRGDSAAYFCASSPKLAGADTQYFGPGTRLTVL.

CDR3 sequence: CASSISTGNRNNEQFF. Written as DNA, the CDR3 is TGTGCCAGCAGCATATCGACAGGGAACCGTAACAATGAGCAGTTCTTC. V is TRBV11-2 and J is TRBJ2-1; 7 nucleotides agree with TRBD1. V trimming: 5 bases; J trimming: 5 bases; junction bases outside the gene matches: 12. This CDR3 is built from 16 residues. Per the germline V gene, CDR1 is SGHAT and CDR2 is FQNNGV.

This clonotype showed up just a few times. The chain has TRBV28 and TRBJ2-7; D is undetermined. Germline CDR1 and CDR2: MDHEN and SYDVKM. This CDR3 has 13 amino acids. Trimming removed 3 bases from V and 6 bases from J, with 12 bases in between. DNA for the CDR3: TGTGCCAGCAGTTTGGTATTGGGTGGCGAGCAGTACGTC. Translation: CASSLVLGGEQYV.

This clonotype has a count of ten or more. CDR3: CASSSNRGSGNTIYF. Here the CDR3 DNA reads TGCGCCAGCAGCTCCAACAGGGGATCTGGAAACACCATATATTTT. The chain carries TRBV5-1 and TRBJ1-3; 7 bases are shared with TRBD1. Germline loops: CDR1 SGHRS, CDR2 YFSETQ. This CDR3 is 15 amino acids long. The J segment lost 1 base and the V segment lost 3 bases, leaving 4 bases of the junction unmatched.

Ten or more counts support this clonotype. The J gene is TRBJ2-5, the V gene TRBV29-1; TRBD1 might be the D (6 bases). This CDR3 is built from 15 residues. The ends were cut back, 2 bases at V and 3 bases at J, with 16 bases in the middle. CDR1 is SQVTM, CDR2 ANQGSEA, per germline. The CDR3: CSVELYRVGEETQYF. The CDR3 nucleotides read TGCAGCGTTGAACTCTACAGGGTTGGGGAAGAGACCCAGTACTTC.

The genes are TRBV15 and TRBJ1-1; 7 bases are a match to TRBD1. With V trimmed by 0 bases and J by 10 bases, 2 bases remained unmatched. CDR1 LNHNV and CDR2 YYDKDF come from the germline V gene (reference sequence). The CDR3 has 12 amino acids. The CDR3 spells CATSRDGQVAFF. As DNA, the CDR3 is TGTGCCACCAGCAGAGATGGACAGGTAGCTTTCTTT.

This clonotype occurred many times. The chain joins TRBV4-3 to TRBJ2-2, with D possibly TRBD1 on 6 matching bases. Germline V gene sequence: CDR1 LGHNA, CDR2 YSLEER. V was pared by 3 bases and J by 0 bases, with 14 bases between. The CDR3 loop spans 17 amino acids. The CDR3 is CASSQYSGTSNTGELFF. The CDR3 DNA follows: TGCGCCAGCAGCCAGTACTCCGGGACATCGAACACCGGGGAGCTGTTTTTT.

This clonotype was seen many times. The chain is built from TRBV10-3 and TRBJ2-7; D may be TRBD1 (6 bases). The CDR3 contains 11 residues. The germline V gene encodes CDR1 ENHRY and CDR2 SYGVKD. V was clipped by 6 bases and J by 3 bases, with 6 bases between them. CDR3 amino acids: CAIRDSYEQYF. As DNA, the CDR3 is TGTGCCATCAGGGACAGCTACGAGCAGTACTTC.

This clonotype has at least ten counts. The rearrangement joins TRBV18 to TRBJ1-1; D unclear. The CDR3 loop spans 13 amino acids. CDR1 is KGHSH and CDR2 is LQKENI in the germline V gene. V lost 3 bases and J 0 bases, leaving 5 bases between the germline ends. The CDR3 nucleotides are TGTGCCAGCTCACCTCTAGTGAACACTGAAGCTTTCTTT. Translated: CASSPLVNTEAFF.

This clonotype turned up a few times. The CDR3 nucleotides are TGTGCCACCCTACGACAGACCACAGATACGCAGTATTTT. Residues: CATLRQTTDTQYF. The chain couples TRBV11-2 to TRBJ2-3; a possible D gene is TRBD1 (5 bases). Trimming stripped 10 bases from V and 2 bases from J, with 13 bases between. CDR3 length equals 13 residues. Germline CDR1 SGHAT, CDR2 FQNNGV.

The V gene is TRBV20-1, the J gene TRBJ2-1; 16 bases are shared with TRBD2. CDR3 length equals 16 residues. The V gene end was trimmed by 3 bases and the J gene end by 1 base; junction bases not matched to a gene: 0. Germline loops: CDR1 DFQATT, CDR2 SNEGSKA (reference sequence). CDR3 residues: CSARGLAGGSYNEQFF. CDR3 DNA: TGCAGTGCTAGGGGACTAGCGGGGGGGTCCTACAATGAGCAGTTCTTC.

This clonotype was detected a few times. The V and J genes are TRBV20-1 and TRBJ1-6, with a possible D match to TRBD1 (5 bases). V was clipped by 4 bases and J by 6 bases, with 13 bases between them. Germline CDR1 and CDR2: DFQATT and SNEGSKA (reference sequence). This CDR3 has 14 residues. CDR3 sequence (DNA): TGCAGTGCTACTGAGGGGATGGCTAATTCACCCCTCCACTTT. Amino acids: CSATEGMANSPLHF.

V and J are TRBV4-3 and TRBJ2-7, with D possibly matching TRBD1 (8 bases). CDR3 length equals 13 residues. Trimming removed 3 bases at V and 7 bases at J, with 13 bases between. CDR1 and CDR2 from the germline V gene are LGHNA and YSLEER. The CDR3 region is CASSHTGGAEQYF. The CDR3 region has the DNA TGCGCCAGCAGCCATACAGGGGGGGCGGAGCAGTACTTC.

The gene calls are TRBV7-9 and TRBJ1-1, with a possible D match to TRBD1 (6 bases). The CDR3 loop spans 13 amino acids. V lost 8 bases, J lost 1 base, and 11 bases lay in between. Germline V gene sequence: CDR1 SEHNR, CDR2 FQNEAQ (reference sequence). CDR3 loop: CASHAGENTEAFF. The CDR3 region has the DNA TGTGCCAGCCACGCAGGGGAGAACACTGAAGCTTTCTTT.

This clonotype was seen more than once but under ten times. This chain joins TRBV6-2 or TRBV6-3 and TRBJ2-7; 9 bases agree with TRBD1. Trimming at V came to 1 base and at J to 8 bases, leaving 3 bases not matched to a gene. Germline CDR1 is MNHEY and CDR2 is SVGEGT. This CDR3 is built from 13 residues. The CDR3 bases are TGTGCCAGCAGTTACTGGGACAGGGAACAGCAGTACTTC. Translating gives CASSYWDREQQYF.

This sequence joins TRBV7-9 and TRBJ2-6, with D uncertain. Looked up from germline, CDR1 is SEHNR and CDR2 is FQNEAQ (reference sequence). The CDR3 contains 12 residues. The germline V and J ends were trimmed by 5 bases and 5 bases, with 4 bases remaining between them. For the CDR3, the DNA is TGTGCCAGCAGCCCGCGGGCCAACGTCCTGACTTTC. This gives the protein CASSPRANVLTF. The entire variable domain, with the rest obtained from reference TRBV7-9 and TRBJ2-6, is as follows: DTGVSQNPRHKITKRGQNVTFRCDPISEHNRLYWYRQTLGQGPEFLTYFQNEAQLEKSRLLSDRFSAERPKGSFSTLEIQRTEQGDSAMYLCASSPRANVLTFGAGSRLTVL.

This clonotype was seen a few times. The chain employs TRBV10-3 and TRBJ2-5, with D unclear. Germline V CDR1 and CDR2: ENHRY, SYGVKD. V gave up 0 bases and J gave up 2 bases, with 4 bases separating them. This CDR3 has 13 residues. CDR3 sequence reads: CAISESPQETQYF. The CDR3, as DNA: TGTGCCATCAGTGAGTCGCCACAAGAGACCCAGTACTTC.

This clonotype has more than one count but fewer than ten. The chain employs TRBV29-1 and TRBJ1-4, with 8 bases lining up with TRBD1. The V segment lost 6 bases and the J segment 4 bases; nucleotides outside the gene matches: 4. Germline CDR1 SQVTM, CDR2 ANQGSEA. The CDR3 runs 13 residues. For the CDR3, the DNA is TGCAGCGTGCGGACAGGGAATAATGAAAAACTGTTTTTT. It codes for CSVRTGNNEKLFF. Complete variable domain (other parts from reference TRBV29-1 and TRBJ1-4): SAVISQKPSRDICQRGTSLTIQCQVDSQVTMMFWYRQQPGQSLTLIATANQGSEATYESGFVIDKFPISRPNLTFSTLTVSNMSPEDSSIYLCSVRTGNNEKLFFGSGTQLSVL.

This clonotype was found many times. As DNA, the CDR3 is TGCGCCAGCAGCTTGGAACCCCCGGTGGATGAGCAGTTCTTC. Amino acids: CASSLEPPVDEQFF. The chain links TRBV5-1 to TRBJ2-1; D is undetermined. The CDR3 is 14 amino acids. The germline V and J ends were trimmed by 0 bases and 8 bases, with 12 bases remaining between them. The germline V gene has CDR1 SGHRS and CDR2 YFSETQ.

In DNA form, the CDR3 reads TGTGCCAGCAGTTACGATGGGTACGAGCAGTACGTC. The encoded protein is CASSYDGYEQYV. The chain recombines TRBV6-2 or TRBV6-3 with TRBJ2-7; no clear D. This CDR3 contains 12 residues. In germline, CDR1 is MNHEY, CDR2 SVGEGT. Between the trimmed V and J ends, which lost 2 bases and 4 bases, there was a span of 6 bases.